Listed below are T cell receptor beta chains from one sample, sequenced in a study of shared clonotypes between healthy human individuals. Using immunoSEQ multiplex PCR, the repertoire was profiled, and TCRdb retains in-frame clones only, with some absent. The profile shows 2 million to 3 million clones, 80% to 95% of them singletons. Sequencing was done on a sample of naive CD4+ T cells from PBMCs. These receptor sequences come from a man younger than 35 in good health. Some clones in this sample may be carry-over from other donors' samples. The CDR3 runs from the conserved cysteine through the conserved F or W. The D gene is left open where the match is weak. Clone size is shown for a subset of rows, as once, few, many or a class of expanded clone.

>NA|TRBV7-2|TRBJ1-2|NA
TGTGCCAGCAGCTTAGGATCCCCAACCGATGGCTACACCTTC
CASSLGSPTDGYTF
>NA|TRBV11-2|TRBJ2-2|NA
TGTGCCAGCAGCTATTCAGCCTACGCGAACACCGGGGAGCTGTTTTTT
CASSYSAYANTGELFF
>TRBD2|TRBV9|TRBJ2-1|NA
TGTGCCAGCAGCGTAGGTGGTGGGAGGGCTTACAATGAGCAGTTCTTC
CASSVGGGRAYNEQFF
>NA|TRBV7-3|TRBJ1-2|NA
TGTGCCAGCAGCTTAGGGACGGCCCCTAGGGGCTACACCTTC
CASSLGTAPRGYTF
>TRBD2|TRBV6-5|TRBJ2-3|NA
TGTGCCAGCCGCCCCAGCGGGAAATCAGATACGCAGTATTTT
CASRPSGKSDTQYF
>NA|TRBV6-5|TRBJ2-7|NA
TGTGCCAGCAGTTCTACGGGGTACGAGCAGTACTTC
CASSSTGYEQYF
>TRBD1|TRBV27|TRBJ2-7|NA
TGTGCCAGCAGTTCCCGATTCAGTCCGACAGGGGGGCTTTACGAGCAGTACTTC
CASSSRFSPTGGLYEQYF
>TRBD1|TRBV28|TRBJ2-7|NA
TGTGCCAGCAGTCCCACAGGGGGTTGGTTGGACGAGCAGTACTTC
CASSPTGGWLDEQYF
>TRBD1|TRBV7-2|TRBJ2-7|NA
TGTGCCAGCAGCTCGGTCAACAGGGGCCTCTACGAGCAGTACTTC
CASSSVNRGLYEQYF
>NA|TRBV5-1|TRBJ2-5|NA
TGCGCCAGCAGCTTGCGCCCTGGGGGGCAAGAGACCCAGTACTTC
CASSLRPGGQETQYF
>NA|TRBV5-6|TRBJ2-1|NA
TGTGCCAGCAGCTTGCCGGGGGCTCCTTACTCCTACAATGAGCAGTTCTTC
CASSLPGAPYSYNEQFF
>TRBD2|TRBV6-5|TRBJ2-7|NA
TGTGCTAGCAATTACCTAGGGGTAGCGGGAACCTACGAGCAGTACTTC
CASNYLGVAGTYEQYF
>NA|TRBV6-5|TRBJ2-7|NA
TGTGCCAGCAGCACGGTACGGGGGCTAGAGCAGTACTTC
CASSTVRGLEQYF
>TRBD1|TRBV7-2|TRBJ2-3|NA
TGTGCCAGCAGCTCATACAGGGGGACCACAGATACGCAGTATTTT
CASSSYRGTTDTQYF
>TRBD1|TRBV9|TRBJ2-7|NA
TGTGCCAGCAGCTTCGGACAGGGGACCTACGAGCAGTACTTC
CASSFGQGTYEQYF
>NA|TRBV6-1|TRBJ2-5|NA
TGTGCCAGCAGTTCCGGGGTCTTCCGAGAGACCCAGTACTTC
CASSSGVFRETQYF
>NA|TRBV5-1|TRBJ1-2|NA
TGCGCCAGCAGCTTGATCTTGGATTATGGCTACACCTTC
CASSLILDYGYTF
>TRBD1|TRBV18|TRBJ2-5|NA
TGTGCCAGCTCACCGTACAGGGGCCAAGAGACCCAGTACTTC
CASSPYRGQETQYF
>NA|TRBV30|TRBJ2-6|NA
TGTGCCTGGAGTCCGCCTTTGACAGGGAGGTGGGTAACGGGGGCCAACGTCCTGACTTTC
CAWSPPLTGRWVTGANVLTF
>TRBD2|TRBV7-6|TRBJ2-1|NA
TGTGCCAGCAGCAAGCCGGGACTAGCGGGAGTAGGTGAGCAGTTCTTC
CASSKPGLAGVGEQFF
>NA|TRBV28|TRBJ1-5|NA
TGTGCCAGCAGAACCCGCGTAGGGCCCCAGCATTTT
CASRTRVGPQHF
>NA|TRBV5-6|TRBJ2-3|NA
TGTGCCAGCAGCTTGACCGGATGGGGGAGCACAGATACGCAGTATTTT
CASSLTGWGSTDTQYF
>NA|TRBV30|TRBJ2-7|NA
TGTGCCTGGAGTGTACCGCCGGGGACCTACGAGCAGTACTTC
CAWSVPPGTYEQYF
>TRBD2|TRBV4-2|TRBJ2-1|NA
TGTGCCAGCAGCCAAGATCCCCCTAGCGGACGATACTATGAGCAGTTCTTC
CASSQDPPSGRYYEQFF
>TRBD2|TRBV7-2|TRBJ2-4|NA
TGTGCCAGCAGCCCGGGACTAGCGGGAGTCAACATTCAGTACTTC
CASSPGLAGVNIQYF
>NA|TRBV28|TRBJ1-2|NA
TGTGCCAGCAGTTTCAGGCGGATCTATGGCTACACCTTC
CASSFRRIYGYTF
>NA|TRBV6-5|TRBJ1-5|NA
TGTGCCAGCAGCCGTGCCAGCAATCAGCCCCAGCATTTT
CASSRASNQPQHF
>TRBD1|TRBV5-1|TRBJ1-1|NA
TGCGCCAGCAAACAGGGGGTCGAAAATGAAGCTTTCTTT
CASKQGVENEAFF
>TRBD1|TRBV4-3|TRBJ2-7|NA
TGCGCCAGCAGCCAAACGACAGGGGGCATCCACGAGCAGTACTTC
CASSQTTGGIHEQYF
>NA|TRBV28|TRBJ2-5|NA
TGTGCCAGCAGTTTATTTGGGGCTGCGGAGACCCAGTACTTC
CASSLFGAAETQYF
>TRBD2|TRBV5-6|TRBJ2-2|NA
TGTGCCAGCAGCCATAGCGGGAGAGGCGTAGAGGGGGAGCTGTTTTTT
CASSHSGRGVEGELFF
>TRBD2|TRBV9|TRBJ2-5|NA
TGTGCCAGCAGCGGGGGGACTAGCGGGAGCGGAATAGGGCAAGAGACCCAGTACTTC
CASSGGTSGSGIGQETQYF
>TRBD1|TRBV7-3|TRBJ1-1|NA
TGTGCCAGCAGCAGCGGCGCCCCAGGGGGTAGCGACACTGAAGCTTTCTTT
CASSSGAPGGSDTEAFF
>TRBD1|TRBV28|TRBJ1-4|NA
TGTGCCAGCAGTGCCTCCGGGACAGGGGACGAAAAACTGTTTTTT
CASSASGTGDEKLFF
>NA|TRBV2|TRBJ1-3|NA
TGTGCCAGCAGTGTAGCAGGCTCTGGAAACACCATATATTTT
CASSVAGSGNTIYF
>TRBD2|TRBV5-1|TRBJ2-7|NA
TGCGCCAGCAGTACTTCTAGCGGGTTCTACGAGCAGTACTTC
CASSTSSGFYEQYF
>NA|TRBV6-4|TRBJ2-1|NA
TGTGCCAGCAGCCAACTAGCAGCCCCGTCGAATGAGCAGTTCTTC
CASSQLAAPSNEQFF
>NA|TRBV4-1|TRBJ1-1|NA
TGCGCCAGCAGGACTTTAACAGGGAACGTTAACACTGAAGCTTTCTTT
CASRTLTGNVNTEAFF
>NA|TRBV5-1|TRBJ1-3|NA
TGCGCCAGCAGCTTGTATGGAAATGAAAACACCATATATTTT
CASSLYGNENTIYF
>NA|TRBV19|TRBJ1-5|NA
TGTGCCAGTAGTGTCCAGGGAAGAGGGCCCCAGCATTTT
CASSVQGRGPQHF
>NA|TRBV6-5|TRBJ1-2|NA
TGTGCCAGCAGTGGGGGACACTTAAACTATGGCTACACCTTC
CASSGGHLNYGYTF
>NA|TRBV5-1|TRBJ1-5|NA
TGCGCCAGCAGCTTGGGGGGTCCCAATCAGCCCCAGCATTTT
CASSLGGPNQPQHF
>NA|TRBV6-6|TRBJ1-1|NA
TGTGCCAGCAGCCGCTATGGGGGGACTGAAGCTTTCTTT
CASSRYGGTEAFF
>NA|TRBV23-1|TRBJ2-7|NA
TGCGCCAGCAGCTTTGAACAGGGAAGCTCCTACGAGCAGTACTTC
CASSFEQGSSYEQYF
>NA|TRBV5-1|TRBJ1-2|NA
TGCGCCAGCAGCCTGGGAAGGGGGAACTATGGCTACACCTTC
CASSLGRGNYGYTF
>NA|TRBV7-8|TRBJ1-4|NA
TGTGCCAGCAGCTTAGCCCGCATTGCCGGGGAAAAACTGTTTTTT
CASSLARIAGEKLFF
>NA|TRBV18|TRBJ2-6|NA
TGTGCCAGCTCATTAACAAATTCTGGGGCCAACGTCCTGACTTTC
CASSLTNSGANVLTF
>NA|TRBV11-2|TRBJ1-6|NA
TGTGCCAGCAGCTTAGCCAGGGTGAATAATTCACCCCTCCACTTT
CASSLARVNNSPLHF
>NA|TRBV7-3|TRBJ2-6|NA
TGTGCCAGCAGCTTAAGGGGTTGGGGGGATCCCTCCTCTGGGGCCAACGTCCTGACTTTC
CASSLRGWGDPSSGANVLTF
>TRBD1|TRBV11-2|TRBJ2-3|NA
TGTGCCAGCAGACGGGGGACAGGGCCAGATACGCAGTATTTT
CASRRGTGPDTQYF
>NA|TRBV5-1|TRBJ2-1|NA
TGCGCCAGCAGCTGGGTGGCGGGCACAACTTACAATGAGCAGTTCTTC
CASSWVAGTTYNEQFF
>NA|TRBV29-1|TRBJ2-7|NA
TGCAGCGTTGCCAGCCGTCGTGACGAGCAGTACTTC
CSVASRRDEQYF
>TRBD1|TRBV5-1|TRBJ1-5|NA
TGCGCCAGCAGCGAACTCCCGACAGGGGGCGATCAGCCCCAGCATTTT
CASSELPTGGDQPQHF
>TRBD2|TRBV5-4|TRBJ2-3|once
TGTGCCAGCAGCGGGACTAGCGGTAGCACAGATACGCAGTATTTT
CASSGTSGSTDTQYF
>TRBD1|TRBV10-3|TRBJ1-2|NA
TGTGCCATCACGGAGCTGACAGGGGACCCTCGTGGCTACACCTTC
CAITELTGDPRGYTF